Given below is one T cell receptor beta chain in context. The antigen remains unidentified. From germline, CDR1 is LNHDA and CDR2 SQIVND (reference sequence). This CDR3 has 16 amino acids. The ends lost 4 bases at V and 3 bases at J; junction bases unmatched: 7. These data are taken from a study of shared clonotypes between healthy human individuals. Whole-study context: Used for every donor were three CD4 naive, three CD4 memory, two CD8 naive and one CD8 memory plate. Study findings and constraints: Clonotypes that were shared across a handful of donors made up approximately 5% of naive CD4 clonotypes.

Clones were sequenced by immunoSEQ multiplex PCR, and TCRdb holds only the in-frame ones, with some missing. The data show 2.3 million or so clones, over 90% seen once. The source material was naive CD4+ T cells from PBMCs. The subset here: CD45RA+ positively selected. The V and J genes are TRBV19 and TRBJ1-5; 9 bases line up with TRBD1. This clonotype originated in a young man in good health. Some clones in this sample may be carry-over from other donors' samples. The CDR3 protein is CASSREDRGYNQPQHF. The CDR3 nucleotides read TGTGCCAGTAGTAGAGAGGACAGGGGCTACAATCAGCCCCAGCATTTT.